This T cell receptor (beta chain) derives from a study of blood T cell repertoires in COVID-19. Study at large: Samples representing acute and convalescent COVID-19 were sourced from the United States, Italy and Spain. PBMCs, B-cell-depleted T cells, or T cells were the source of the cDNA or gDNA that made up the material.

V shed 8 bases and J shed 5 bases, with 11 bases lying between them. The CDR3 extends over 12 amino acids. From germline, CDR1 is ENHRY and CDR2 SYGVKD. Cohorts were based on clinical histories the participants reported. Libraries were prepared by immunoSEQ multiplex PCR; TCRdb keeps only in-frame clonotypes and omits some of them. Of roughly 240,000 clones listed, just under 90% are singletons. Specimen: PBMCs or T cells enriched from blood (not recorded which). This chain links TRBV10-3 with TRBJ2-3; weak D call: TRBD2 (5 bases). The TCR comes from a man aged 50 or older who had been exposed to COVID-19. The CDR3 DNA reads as TGTGCCATCGGGAGTTCCAAAGATACGCAGTATTTT. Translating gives CAIGSSKDTQYF.